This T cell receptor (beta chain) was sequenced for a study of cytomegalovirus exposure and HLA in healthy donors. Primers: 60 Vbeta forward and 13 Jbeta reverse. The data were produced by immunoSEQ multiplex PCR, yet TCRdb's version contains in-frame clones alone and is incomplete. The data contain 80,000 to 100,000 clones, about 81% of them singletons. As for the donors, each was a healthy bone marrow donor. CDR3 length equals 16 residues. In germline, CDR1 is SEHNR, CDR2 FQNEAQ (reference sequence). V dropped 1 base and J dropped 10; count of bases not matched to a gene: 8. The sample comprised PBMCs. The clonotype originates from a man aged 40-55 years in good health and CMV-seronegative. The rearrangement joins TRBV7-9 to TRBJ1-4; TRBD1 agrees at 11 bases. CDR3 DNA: TGTGCCAGCAGCTTAGAATTAAGGGGACAGGGGGTAAAACTGTTTTTT. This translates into CASSLELRGQGVKLFF.